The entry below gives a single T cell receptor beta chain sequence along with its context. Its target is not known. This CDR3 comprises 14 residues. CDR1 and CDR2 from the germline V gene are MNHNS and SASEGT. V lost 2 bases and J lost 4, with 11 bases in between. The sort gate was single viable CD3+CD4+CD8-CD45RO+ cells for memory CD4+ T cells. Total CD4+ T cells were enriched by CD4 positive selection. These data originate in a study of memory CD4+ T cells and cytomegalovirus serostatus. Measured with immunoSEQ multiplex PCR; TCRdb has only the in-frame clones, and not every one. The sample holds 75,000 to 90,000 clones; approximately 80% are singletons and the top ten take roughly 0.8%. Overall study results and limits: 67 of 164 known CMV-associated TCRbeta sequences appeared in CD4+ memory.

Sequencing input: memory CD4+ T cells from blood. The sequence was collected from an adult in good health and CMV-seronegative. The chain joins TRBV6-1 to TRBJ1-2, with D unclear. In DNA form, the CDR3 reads TGTGCCAGCAGTGAATTAGGCCTTCGCTATGGCTACACCTTC. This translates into CASSELGLRYGYTF.